The 10 T cell receptor beta chains below were found in one sample sequenced in a study of T cell changes during pregnancy in multiple sclerosis. The assay was immunoSEQ multiplex PCR, and TCRdb's table has in-frame clones only and misses some. The sample has tens of thousands of clones, just under 95% seen once. The sequences come from peripheral blood, collected in the second trimester of pregnancy. The receptor source for this set is a female donor with multiple sclerosis, enrolled in a pregnancy study.

The gene calls are TRBV28 and TRBJ1-2; D is perhaps TRBD1 (5 bases). CDR3 size: 13 residues. V shed 5 bases and J shed 4 bases, with 11 bases lying between them. Germline CDR1 MDHEN, CDR2 SYDVKM. The CDR3 loop is CASSKDSFYGYTF. For the CDR3, the DNA is TGTGCCAGCAGTAAAGACAGTTTCTATGGCTACACCTTC.

The genes are TRBV7-3 and TRBJ2-5, with 7 bases lining up with TRBD2. The V gene's germline CDR1 is SGHTA and CDR2 FQGTGA. This CDR3 spans 15 amino acids. Germline trimming cut 10 bases from V and 2 bases from J; bases unmatched to any gene: 13. The CDR3 region is CATSRGAGLQETQYF. CDR3 DNA sequence: TGTGCCACTTCTCGGGGAGCGGGACTGCAAGAGACCCAGTACTTC.

The rearrangement links TRBV6-5 to TRBJ2-5; TRBD1 matches 8 bases. The junction had 7 bases not matched to a gene; V was cut back by 6 bases and J by 4 bases. CDR1 and CDR2 from the germline V gene are MNHEY and SVGAGI. The CDR3 sequence is 14 residues long. DNA of the CDR3: TGTGCCAGCAGCCAAACAGGGGGGAGAGAGACCCAGTACTTC. This encodes CASSQTGGRETQYF.

The chain couples TRBV7-9 to TRBJ1-1, with TRBD1 matching 7 bases. V lost 3 bases and J lost 5; bases outside the gene matches: 9. The CDR3 consists of 15 residues. The V gene's germline CDR1 is SEHNR and CDR2 FQNEAQ (reference sequence). The DNA for the CDR3 is TGTGCCAGCAGCTTGGGTACAGGGGTTGGAACTGAAGCTTTCTTT. Amino acids: CASSLGTGVGTEAFF.

The V and J genes are TRBV5-5 and TRBJ1-4; no firm D call. CDR3 size: 14 residues. V lost 0 bases to trimming and J lost 8 bases, with 11 bases between them. Germline V gives CDR1 SGHKS, CDR2 YYEKEE (reference sequence). The CDR3, as DNA: TGTGCCAGCAGCTTGGGGCAGGCGGGAGAAAAACTGTTTTTT. Protein product: CASSLGQAGEKLFF. The variable domain in full, with the rest retrieved from reference TRBV5-5 and TRBJ1-4, is DAGVTQSPTHLIKTRGQQVTLRCSPISGHKSVSWYQQVLGQGPQFIFQYYEKEERGRGNFPDRFSARQFPNYSSELNVNALLLGDSALYLCASSLGQAGEKLFFGSGTQLSVL.

This clone was found once. The V and J genes are TRBV10-3 and TRBJ1-1, with 8 bases identical to TRBD1. The CDR3 is 16 residues long. Germline values: CDR1 ENHRY, CDR2 SYGVKD. V shed 7 bases, J shed 3 bases, and the junction held 13 bases outside the gene matches. The CDR3 DNA reads as TGTGCCATCACCGACCGACAGGGGTGGAGAGACACTGAAGCTTTCTTT. Amino acids: CAITDRQGWRDTEAFF.

This chain's CDR3 is CASSRLAGDYTDTQYF. The CDR3 bases are TGTGCCAGCAGCCGATTAGCGGGGGACTACACAGATACGCAGTATTTT. The chain combines TRBV7-9 with TRBJ2-3, with 9 bases aligning to TRBD2. The CDR3 is made up of 16 amino acids. With 5 bases clipped from V and 2 bases from J, the junction kept 8 bases outside the gene matches. Germline CDR1 SEHNR, CDR2 FQNEAQ (reference sequence).

This clone was recorded a few times. The chain carries TRBV19 and TRBJ1-4; D perhaps matches TRBD1 (6 bases). V was trimmed by 0 bases and J by 8 bases, leaving 13 bases between them. The V gene's germline CDR1 is LNHDA and CDR2 SQIVND (reference sequence). The CDR3 length is 15 residues. CDR3 DNA sequence: TGTGCCAGTAGTATAGAAGGTCTTACAGGGGAAAAACTGTTTTTT. Amino acid sequence: CASSIEGLTGEKLFF.

This rearrangement joins TRBV19 to TRBJ2-3; 11 nucleotides agree with TRBD2. V dropped 3 bases and J dropped 1; count of bases not matched to a gene: 3. Per germline, CDR1 LNHDA and CDR2 SQIVND (reference sequence). This CDR3 comprises 16 residues. CDR3 nucleotide sequence: TGTGCCAGTAGTATGTCGACTAGCGGGGGCACAGATACGCAGTATTTT. It yields the protein CASSMSTSGGTDTQYF.

In nucleotides, the CDR3 is TGTGCCAGCACTCACATGGGGGGGGAAGCTTTCTTT. Its translation: CASTHMGGEAFF. This sequence joins TRBV27 and TRBJ1-1; maybe TRBD1 (5 bases). Germline V gives CDR1 MNHEY, CDR2 SMNVEV (reference sequence). The V end was cut by 7 bases, the J end by 8 bases, with 14 bases between. The CDR3 spans 12 residues.